One and the same sample provided the 19 T cell receptor beta chains below, sequenced in a study of beta chain features in type 1 diabetes. Reverse transcription of all isolated RNA meant that expressed TCRB transcripts were sequenced. The table came from immunoSEQ multiplex PCR; TCRdb's copy has only in-frame clones and leaves some out. The data hold a few hundred thousand clones, with over 9.5% observed a single time. Material: naive CD4+ T cells from blood. All receptors derive from a woman under 30 in good health.

V is TRBV6-1 and J is TRBJ1-6; tentatively, D is TRBD1 (6 bases). Germline loops: CDR1 MNHNS, CDR2 SASEGT. The CDR3 has 15 amino acids. Trimming left V 3 bases short and J 10 bases short, with 16 bases between. CDR3 nucleotides: TGTGCCAGCAGTGATGTTGGCAGGGGACGATCACCCCTCCACTTT. It is translated as CASSDVGRGRSPLHF.

This clone appeared a few times. The chain joins TRBV25-1 to TRBJ1-1; D is unclear. Trimming took 3 bases from V and 0 from J, leaving 11 bases between them. The germline gives CDR1 MGHDK, CDR2 SYGVNS. This CDR3 is built from 15 residues. The CDR3 loop reads CASSDDKRMNTEAFF. The CDR3 DNA is TGTGCCAGCAGTGATGACAAGAGAATGAACACTGAAGCTTTCTTT.

The V gene is TRBV9, the J gene TRBJ1-3, with D possibly being TRBD1 (6 bases). V was trimmed by 3 bases and J by 0 bases, leaving 10 bases between them. CDR1 and CDR2 from the germline V gene are SGDLS and YYNGEE. This CDR3 is built from 15 residues. The CDR3 nucleotides are TGTGCCAGCAGCGGGTACAGGGCCTCTGGAAACACCATATATTTT. Amino acids: CASSGYRASGNTIYF.

In its sample, this clone was seen many times. The chain combines TRBV7-2 with TRBJ1-2; no clear D gene. The germline CDR1 and CDR2 sequences are SGHTA and FQGNSA. V lost 5 bases, J lost 5 bases, and 6 bases lay in between. The CDR3 extends over 11 amino acids. CDR3 residues: CASSPLYGYTF. The CDR3 coding sequence is TGTGCCAGCAGCCCGTTATATGGCTACACCTTC.

This clone was seen many times. DNA for the CDR3: TGCAGCGTTGCGCCCATCCCAGGGGCCTACGAGCAGTACTTC. It specifies CSVAPIPGAYEQYF. The chain has TRBV29-1 and TRBJ2-7; D possibly corresponds to TRBD1 (6 bases). V was pared by 4 bases and J by 2 bases, with 15 bases between. This CDR3 has 14 amino acids. Germline V gene lookup returns CDR1 SQVTM and CDR2 ANQGSEA.

The genes are TRBV7-9 and TRBJ2-2; TRBD2 agrees at 15 bases. The CDR3 loop spans 16 amino acids. The ends lost 5 bases at V and 8 bases at J; junction bases unmatched: 6. Germline values: CDR1 SEHNR, CDR2 FQNEAQ (reference sequence). CDR3 amino acids: CASSRTGLAGGGELFF. DNA of the CDR3: TGTGCCAGCAGCCGAACGGGACTAGCGGGAGGAGGGGAGCTGTTTTTT.

There are a few counts of this clone. This chain uses TRBV11-2 with TRBJ2-7; D perhaps matches TRBD2 (6 bases). The CDR3 has 15 residues. The germline gives CDR1 SGHAT, CDR2 FQNNGV. The V end lost 1 base, the J end lost 1 base, and 11 bases lay between the germline ends. As DNA, the CDR3 is TGTGCCAGCAGCTTAGGGGTAGCGGCTTCCTACGAGCAGTACTTC. Its protein is CASSLGVAASYEQYF.

This clone occurred a few times. J is TRBJ2-1 and V is TRBV14; possibly TRBD2 for D (6 bases). Germline loops: CDR1 SGHDN, CDR2 FVKESK. The CDR3 runs 16 residues. V lost 1 base, J lost 10 bases, and 20 bases lay in between. CDR3 DNA sequence: TGTGCCAGCAGCCAAGTGTGGCGGGGACCCTATCAGGAGCAGTTCTTC. It yields the protein CASSQVWRGPYQEQFF.

This clone was observed a few times. The chain links TRBV12-5 to TRBJ2-7, with 7 bases identical to TRBD2. V was pared by 6 bases and J by 0 bases, with 11 bases of the junction left unmatched. The CDR3 extends over 16 amino acids. In germline, CDR1 is LGHNT, CDR2 FRNRAP. The CDR3 region is CASGGRREDRSYEQYF. The CDR3 DNA follows: TGTGCTAGTGGGGGGCGACGGGAGGACCGCTCCTACGAGCAGTACTTC. The full variable domain, in which reference TRBV12-5 and TRBJ2-7 provide the parts outside the CDR3, is DARVTQTPRHKVTEMGQEVTMRCQPILGHNTVFWYRQTMMQGLELLAYFRNRAPLDDSGMPKDRFSAEMPDATLATLKIQPSEPRDSAVYFCASGGRREDRSYEQYFGPGTRLTVT.

The rearrangement links TRBV4-2 to TRBJ1-1; D not resolved. The V gene lost 5 bases and the J gene lost 0 bases, with 19 bases spanning the gap. Germline CDR1 is LGHNA and CDR2 is YNFKEQ. The CDR3 has 17 residues. CDR3 nucleotides: TGTGCCAGCAGCTCCCGACTTGCCCCGCAATTGAACACTGAAGCTTTCTTT. Residues: CASSSRLAPQLNTEAFF.

This clone was seen many times. V is TRBV27 and J is TRBJ1-2; D is uncertain. The germline V gene has CDR1 MNHEY and CDR2 SMNVEV (reference sequence). The V and J ends lost 7 bases and 7 bases respectively, with 13 bases between them. The CDR3 is 12 amino acids. CDR3 sequence reads: CASNAPGGGYTF. The DNA for the CDR3 is TGTGCCAGCAACGCGCCGGGAGGTGGCTACACCTTC.

In DNA, the CDR3 is TGTGCCAGCAGCTTGGACACAGGGGAAGCTTTCTTT. Translated, it gives CASSLDTGEAFF. This chain uses TRBV5-4 with TRBJ1-1; perhaps TRBD1 as D (6 bases). CDR1 and CDR2 (germline): SGHNT, YYREEE (reference sequence). Trimming removed 0 bases at V and 8 bases at J, with 8 bases between. The CDR3 runs 12 residues.

CDR3: CASSQRPGLYTDTQYF. CDR3 nucleotides: TGTGCCAGCAGCCAACGACCGGGACTCTACACAGATACGCAGTATTTT. The chain employs TRBV7-2 and TRBJ2-3, with D possibly matching TRBD2 (6 bases). The germline V and J ends were trimmed by 5 bases and 2 bases, with 17 bases remaining between them. Germline CDR1 and CDR2: SGHTA and FQGNSA. This CDR3 comprises 16 residues.

This clone was found a few times. This rearrangement joins TRBV25-1 to TRBJ2-6; D is perhaps TRBD1 (5 bases). The CDR3 is made up of 16 amino acids. CDR1 and CDR2 (germline): MGHDK, SYGVNS. The ends were cut back, 0 bases at V and 2 bases at J, with 8 bases in the middle. The CDR3 DNA follows: TGTGCCAGCAGTGAATATGGGGCGGCTGGGGCCAACGTCCTGACTTTC. It is translated as CASSEYGAAGANVLTF.

J is TRBJ1-2 and V is TRBV30; the match to TRBD1 covers 10 bases. Germline V CDR1 and CDR2: GTSNPN, SVGIG (reference sequence). CDR3 length equals 14 residues. The V gene end was trimmed by 2 bases and the J gene end by 2 bases; junction bases not matched to a gene: 2. The CDR3 nucleotides are TGTGCCTGGAGTAGACAGGGGGCGAACTATGGCTACACCTTC. This sequence encodes CAWSRQGANYGYTF.

For the CDR3, the DNA is TGTGCCAGCAGTGAAGGAGGGACAGGGGCCCATCGTGGCTACACCTTC. This gives the protein CASSEGGTGAHRGYTF. The rearrangement links TRBV2 to TRBJ1-2; TRBD1 agrees at 10 bases. The V segment lost 1 base and the J segment 7 bases; nucleotides outside the gene matches: 9. CDR1 SNHLY and CDR2 FYNNEI come from the germline V gene. CDR3 length: 16 amino acids.

The CDR3: CASSKGAPGTSGSADTQYF. CDR3 nucleotides: TGTGCCAGTAGTAAAGGGGCTCCCGGGACTAGCGGGAGCGCGGATACGCAGTATTTT. The chain has TRBV19 and TRBJ2-3, with 14 bases fitting TRBD2. Germline values: CDR1 LNHDA, CDR2 SQIVND (reference sequence). V dropped 4 bases and J dropped 6; count of bases not matched to a gene: 15. This CDR3 comprises 19 residues. Combining the CDR3 with reference TRBV19 and TRBJ2-3 gives the whole variable domain DGGITQSPKYLFRKEGQNVTLSCEQNLNHDAMYWYRQDPGQGLRLIYYSQIVNDFQKGDIAEGYSVSREKKESFPLTVTSAQKNPTAFYLCASSKGAPGTSGSADTQYFGPGTRLTVL.

The table lists this clone with a few counts. The V and J genes are TRBV28 and TRBJ1-5; TRBD1 agrees at 7 bases. Germline V gene sequence: CDR1 MDHEN, CDR2 SYDVKM. Losses at the gene ends were 6 bases for V and 6 bases for J; bases not matched to a gene: 17. The CDR3 is 17 amino acids. DNA of the CDR3: TGTGCCAGCAGGCCGGGGACCTTACGGGACAGCTTTCAGCCCCAGCATTTT. Its protein is CASRPGTLRDSFQPQHF.

The sample holds many counts of this clone. This chain links TRBV4-2 with TRBJ2-7; perhaps TRBD2 as D (6 bases). The CDR3 is 15 residues long. From germline, CDR1 is LGHNA and CDR2 YNFKEQ. V shed 4 bases and J shed 0 bases, with 13 bases lying between them. DNA of the CDR3: TGTGCCAGCAGCCTGCTACGGGGGAGCTCCTACGAGCAGTACTTC. Protein product: CASSLLRGSSYEQYF.